These 18 T cell receptor beta chains share one sample of origin, sequenced in a study of cytomegalovirus exposure and HLA in healthy donors. The PCR used 60 Vbeta and 13 Jbeta primers. Some clones are missing from TCRdb's copy, which holds only in-frame ones; the method was immunoSEQ multiplex PCR. The sample lists roughly 78,000 clones, approximately 57% occurring once. Sequencing was done on a sample of PBMCs. The receptors were gathered from a man aged 30 to 45 in good health and CMV-seropositive.

The chain couples TRBV11-2 to TRBJ2-7; D perhaps matches TRBD2 (5 bases). V dropped 1 base and J dropped 1 base, with 14 bases sitting between them. There are 16 residues in the CDR3. Germline V lookup: CDR1 SGHAT, CDR2 FQNNGV. This CDR3 is CASSLVLGGPSYEQYF. CDR3 bases: TGTGCCAGCAGCTTAGTCCTCGGCGGGCCATCCTACGAGCAGTACTTC.

V usage is TRBV9 and J usage is TRBJ2-1; the match to TRBD2 covers 8 bases. The CDR3 spans 19 residues. Unmatched junction bases numbered 15, after V lost 3 bases and J lost 1 base. In germline, CDR1 is SGDLS, CDR2 YYNGEE. CDR3 in amino acids: CASSGGGGSGVTSYNEQFF. CDR3 DNA: TGTGCCAGCAGCGGGGGGGGTGGTAGCGGGGTTACTTCCTACAATGAGCAGTTCTTC.

This chain links TRBV9 with TRBJ2-3; 7 positions match TRBD1. Germline assignment: CDR1 SGDLS and CDR2 YYNGEE. J gave up 0 bases and V 4 bases, and 8 bases lay outside the gene matches. CDR3 length: 16 residues. CDR3 sequence (DNA): TGTGCCAGCAGCCGAGCCACGGGACAGAGCACAGATACGCAGTATTTT. This translates into CASSRATGQSTDTQYF.

The genes are TRBV9 and TRBJ2-7; 10 nucleotides line up with TRBD1. Per germline, CDR1 SGDLS and CDR2 YYNGEE. The CDR3 extends over 15 amino acids. With 1 base clipped from V and 4 bases from J, the junction kept 5 bases outside the gene matches. CDR3 nucleotide sequence: TGTGCCAGCAGCGTACGGGACAGGGGACCGTACGAGCAGTACTTC. Translated: CASSVRDRGPYEQYF.

This clone was detected a few times. V usage is TRBV4-2 and J usage is TRBJ2-2, with D possibly matching TRBD2 (6 bases). This CDR3 comprises 17 residues. CDR1 and CDR2 from the germline V gene are LGHNA and YNFKEQ. The V gene lost 4 bases and the J gene lost 2 bases, with 17 bases spanning the gap. DNA for the CDR3: TGTGCCAGCAGCCGGGACTCCGGGACGGTTAACACCGGGGAGCTGTTTTTT. It codes for CASSRDSGTVNTGELFF.

This CDR3 is CASSLGSGAQETQYF. The CDR3 bases are TGCGCCAGCAGCTTGGGTTCTGGGGCTCAAGAGACCCAGTACTTC. The chain carries TRBV5-1 and TRBJ2-5; maybe TRBD1 (5 bases). The CDR3 runs 15 residues. Germline loops: CDR1 SGHRS, CDR2 YFSETQ. Trimming stripped 0 bases from V and 2 bases from J, with 11 bases between.

The rearrangement joins TRBV5-1 to TRBJ1-1, with 10 bases matching TRBD1. V was clipped by 0 bases and J by 4 bases; unmatched bases: 15. Germline assignment: CDR1 SGHRS and CDR2 YFSETQ. The CDR3 is made up of 19 amino acids. In DNA form, the CDR3 reads TGCGCCAGCAGCTTGGTGGTGGGGAACCCCGGGACAGGGGTCACTGAAGCTTTCTTT. This encodes CASSLVVGNPGTGVTEAFF.

The J gene is TRBJ1-2, the V gene TRBV4-2; D unclear. Germline values: CDR1 LGHNA, CDR2 YNFKEQ. The CDR3 loop spans 15 amino acids. V shed 0 bases and J shed 6 bases, with 14 bases lying between them. Written as DNA, the CDR3 is TGTGCCAGCAGCCAAGATGACCCAGGTTATAATGGCTACACCTTC. It is translated as CASSQDDPGYNGYTF.

V and J are TRBV28 and TRBJ1-2, with 11 bases lining up with TRBD1. Germline V gives CDR1 MDHEN, CDR2 SYDVKM. The CDR3 is 15 amino acids. V shed 5 bases and J 7 bases; nucleotides not matched to a gene: 9. The CDR3 DNA is TGTGCCAGCAGTCCCCAGGACAGGGGGCTTCGTGGCTACACCTTC. Its translation: CASSPQDRGLRGYTF.

This clone was recorded a few times. The V gene is TRBV6-6, the J gene TRBJ1-1; unclear D gene. This CDR3 is 14 amino acids long. Looked up from germline, CDR1 is MNHNY and CDR2 is SVGAGI (reference sequence). V gave up 7 bases and J gave up 5 bases, with 17 bases separating them. CDR3 amino acids: CASNREGAVTEAFF. The CDR3 coding sequence is TGTGCCAGCAATAGGGAGGGCGCGGTAACTGAAGCTTTCTTT.

The rearrangement uses TRBV7-3 and TRBJ2-2; no clear D gene. The V gene's germline CDR1 is SGHTA and CDR2 FQGTGA. Between the trimmed V and J ends, which lost 1 base and 7 bases, there was a span of 7 bases. This CDR3 is built from 13 residues. CDR3 sequence reads: CASSLNNYGELFF. The CDR3 nucleotides read TGTGCCAGCAGCTTAAATAACTACGGGGAGCTGTTTTTT.

This clone was found a few times. The chain is built from TRBV19 and TRBJ1-5; perhaps TRBD1 as D (6 bases). CDR3 size: 15 residues. V dropped 3 bases and J dropped 6 bases, with 15 bases sitting between them. CDR1 LNHDA and CDR2 SQIVND come from the germline V gene (reference sequence). The CDR3 is CASSMIGGHAQPQHF. Written as DNA, the CDR3 is TGTGCCAGTAGTATGATAGGGGGACACGCTCAGCCCCAGCATTTT.

This chain connects TRBV2 to TRBJ2-5; no firm D call. V was pared by 8 bases and J by 0 bases, with 16 bases between. There are 15 residues in the CDR3. The V gene's germline CDR1 is SNHLY and CDR2 FYNNEI. CDR3 nucleotides: TGTGCCAGCGGGGAAGGAGCGTTGTACCAAGAGACCCAGTACTTC. Translation gives CASGEGALYQETQYF.

The gene calls are TRBV1 and TRBJ2-7; the table assigns TRBD2, which was not confirmed against the DNA. TRBV1 is described as a pseudogene. The CDR3 length is 17 residues. CDR3 DNA sequence: TGCACCAGCAGCCCCGCGGCCCCTAGGTTTTTTCCCTACGAGCAGTACTTC. Protein: CTSSPAAPRFFPYEQYF.

The chain uses TRBV5-1 and TRBJ2-1, with 11 bases lining up with TRBD1. The CDR3 is 16 amino acids. Per germline, CDR1 SGHRS and CDR2 YFSETQ. The junction had 10 bases not matched to a gene; V was cut back by 3 bases and J by 8 bases. The CDR3 protein is CASSWAGTGGFDEQFF. The CDR3 DNA follows: TGCGCCAGCAGCTGGGCCGGGACAGGGGGTTTTGATGAGCAGTTCTTC.

This chain connects TRBV20-1 to TRBJ2-5, with D tentatively TRBD2 (5 bases). Trimming left V 6 bases short and J 3 bases short, with 5 bases between. The CDR3 runs to 10 residues. The germline CDR1 and CDR2 sequences are DFQATT and SNEGSKA (reference sequence). In DNA, the CDR3 is TGCAGTGCGAGGGAAGAGACCCAGTACTTC. Protein sequence: CSAREETQYF.

V gene TRBV6-1 combines with J gene TRBJ1-2; 8 bases line up with TRBD1. The CDR3 covers 13 residues. J gave up 8 bases and V 3 bases, and 5 bases lay outside the gene matches. Germline CDR1 is MNHNS and CDR2 is SASEGT. The CDR3 is CASSDGQGYGYTF. The CDR3 nucleotides read TGTGCCAGCAGTGATGGACAGGGTTACGGCTACACCTTC.

The rearrangement links TRBV5-8 to TRBJ2-2; D might be TRBD2 (5 bases). There are 16 residues in the CDR3. Trimming removed 1 base at V and 4 bases at J, with 14 bases between. Germline loops: CDR1 SGHTS, CDR2 YDEGEE. The CDR3 DNA is TGTGCCAGCAGCTTGCGAAGAGGGTCGGGCACCGGGGAGCTGTTTTTT. Protein sequence: CASSLRRGSGTGELFF.